This T cell receptor beta chain comes out of a study of blood T cell repertoires in COVID-19. Study context: The United States, Italy and Spain supplied acute and convalescent COVID-19 samples.

V shed 0 bases and J 4 bases; nucleotides not matched to a gene: 10. This CDR3 is 18 amino acids long. How the authors handled the data: It was from reference gene primer amplification that nucleated cell counts were estimated. TCRdb keeps only in-frame clones here, not all; method: immunoSEQ multiplex PCR. The V and J calls and clone size were taken over from that table, and D and trimming were inferred from the DNA. The table has around 250,000 clones, about 87% seen once; the top ten hold just over 0.85%. The sample taken for sequencing was PBMCs or T cells enriched from blood (not recorded which). V usage is TRBV23-1 and J usage is TRBJ1-5; 9 nucleotides agree with TRBD1. TRBV23-1 falls under the ORF class, with uncertain function. This TCR derives from a man aged 45-60 years who had been exposed to COVID-19. CDR3 nucleotides: TGCGCCAGCAGTCAATCGGACAAACCGGGACAGGGAAATCAGCCCCAGCATTTT. Residues: CASSQSDKPGQGNQPQHF.